This T cell receptor beta chain came from a study of cytomegalovirus exposure and HLA in healthy donors. As regards this clone: The antigen is not known.

V lost 2 bases, J lost 4 bases, and 4 bases lay in between. This CDR3 has 12 residues. Germline loops: CDR1 SGHVS, CDR2 FQNEAQ. It was with 60 Vbeta and 13 Jbeta primers that the PCR ran. Some clones are missing from TCRdb's copy, which holds only in-frame ones; the method was immunoSEQ multiplex PCR. This table holds 110,000 or so clones, 70% to 85% found once. All donors participated as healthy donors of bone marrow. Each donor was nominally healthy when sampled (though unrecorded immune exposures were likely). Overall study results and limits: The study designated 150 or so TCR beta chains cytomegalovirus-associated.

Sequencing was carried out using PBMCs. The chain combines TRBV7-8 with TRBJ2-3; D not resolved. The TCR originated in a woman aged 35 to 49 in good health and CMV-seropositive. The CDR3 DNA reads TGTGCCAGCAGCTTAATCTCAGATACGCAGTATTTT. Translation gives CASSLISDTQYF.